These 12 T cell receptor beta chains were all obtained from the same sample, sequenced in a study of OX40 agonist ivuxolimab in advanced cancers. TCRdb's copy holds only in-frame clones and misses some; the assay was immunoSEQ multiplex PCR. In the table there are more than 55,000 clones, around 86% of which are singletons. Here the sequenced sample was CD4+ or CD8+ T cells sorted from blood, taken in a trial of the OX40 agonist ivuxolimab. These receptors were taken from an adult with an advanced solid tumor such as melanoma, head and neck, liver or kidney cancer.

Written as DNA, the CDR3 is TGTGCCAGCAGCCTCAGGGGGTTCGGAGAGACCCAGTACTTC. Protein sequence: CASSLRGFGETQYF. V is TRBV6-1 and J is TRBJ2-5; 7 bases agree with TRBD1. CDR3 length equals 14 residues. The germline CDR1 and CDR2 sequences are MNHNS and SASEGT. Unmatched junction bases numbered 8, after V lost 6 bases and J lost 4 bases.

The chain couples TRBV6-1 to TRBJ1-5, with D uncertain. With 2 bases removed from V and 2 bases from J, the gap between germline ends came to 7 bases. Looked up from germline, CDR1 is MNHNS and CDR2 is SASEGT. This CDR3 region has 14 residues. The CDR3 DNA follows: TGTGCCAGCAGTGAACTAAGTGGCAATCAGCCCCAGCATTTT. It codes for CASSELSGNQPQHF.

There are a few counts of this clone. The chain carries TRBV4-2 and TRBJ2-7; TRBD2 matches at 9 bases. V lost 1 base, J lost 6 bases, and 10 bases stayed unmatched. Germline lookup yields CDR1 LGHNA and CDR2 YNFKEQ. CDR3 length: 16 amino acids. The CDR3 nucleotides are TGTGCCAGCAGCCAAGGTGGTAGCGGGAGAATTCGCGAGCAGTACTTC. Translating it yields CASSQGGSGRIREQYF.

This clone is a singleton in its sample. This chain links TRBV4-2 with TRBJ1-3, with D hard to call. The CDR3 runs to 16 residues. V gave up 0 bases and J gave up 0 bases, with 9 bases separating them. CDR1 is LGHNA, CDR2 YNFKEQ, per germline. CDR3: CASSQEVGFSGNTIYF. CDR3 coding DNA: TGTGCCAGCAGCCAAGAGGTCGGTTTCTCTGGAAACACCATATATTTT.

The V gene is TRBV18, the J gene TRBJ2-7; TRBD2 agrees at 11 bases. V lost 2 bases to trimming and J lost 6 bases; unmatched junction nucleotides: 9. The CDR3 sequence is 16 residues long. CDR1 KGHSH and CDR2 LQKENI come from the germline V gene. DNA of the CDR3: TGTGCCAGCTCACCAGAGGGACTAGCGGCAGGGCTCGAGCAGTACTTC. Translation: CASSPEGLAAGLEQYF.

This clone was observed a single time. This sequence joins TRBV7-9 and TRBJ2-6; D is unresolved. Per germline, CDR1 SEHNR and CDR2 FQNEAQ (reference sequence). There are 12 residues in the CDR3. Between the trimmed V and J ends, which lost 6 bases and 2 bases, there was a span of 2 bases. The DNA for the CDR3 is TGTGCCAGCAGACCTGGGGCCAACGTCCTGACTTTC. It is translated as CASRPGANVLTF.

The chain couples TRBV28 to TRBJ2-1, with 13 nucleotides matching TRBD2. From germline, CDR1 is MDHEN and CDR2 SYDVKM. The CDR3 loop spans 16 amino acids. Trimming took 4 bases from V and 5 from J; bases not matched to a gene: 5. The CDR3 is CASSSRTSGRDNEQFF. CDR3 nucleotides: TGTGCCAGCAGTTCCAGGACTAGCGGGAGAGACAATGAGCAGTTCTTC. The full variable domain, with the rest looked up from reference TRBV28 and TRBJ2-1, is DVKVTQSSRYLVKRTGEKVFLECVQDMDHENMFWYRQDPGLGLRLIYFSYDVKMKEKGDIPEGYSVSREKKERFSLILESASTNQTSMYLCASSSRTSGRDNEQFFGPGTRLTVL.

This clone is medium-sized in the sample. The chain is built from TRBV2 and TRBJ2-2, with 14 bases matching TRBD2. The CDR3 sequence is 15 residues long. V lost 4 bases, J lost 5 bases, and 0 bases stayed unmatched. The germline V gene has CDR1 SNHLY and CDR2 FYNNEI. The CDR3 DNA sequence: TGTGCCAGCAGTGGGACTAGCGGGAGGACCGGGGAGCTGTTTTTT. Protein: CASSGTSGRTGELFF.

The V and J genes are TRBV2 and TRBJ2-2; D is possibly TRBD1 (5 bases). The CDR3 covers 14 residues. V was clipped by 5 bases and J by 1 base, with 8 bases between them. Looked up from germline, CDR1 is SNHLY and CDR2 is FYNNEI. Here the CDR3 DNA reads TGTGCCAGCAGTTTTGGACAGAACACCGGGGAGCTGTTTTTT. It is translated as CASSFGQNTGELFF.

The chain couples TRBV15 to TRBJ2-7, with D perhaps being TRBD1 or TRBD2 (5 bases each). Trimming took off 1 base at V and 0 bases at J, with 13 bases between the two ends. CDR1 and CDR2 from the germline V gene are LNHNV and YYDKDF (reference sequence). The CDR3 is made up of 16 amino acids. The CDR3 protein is CATSRVGTGSSYEQYF. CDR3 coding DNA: TGTGCCACCAGCAGAGTGGGGACGGGCTCCTCCTACGAGCAGTACTTC.

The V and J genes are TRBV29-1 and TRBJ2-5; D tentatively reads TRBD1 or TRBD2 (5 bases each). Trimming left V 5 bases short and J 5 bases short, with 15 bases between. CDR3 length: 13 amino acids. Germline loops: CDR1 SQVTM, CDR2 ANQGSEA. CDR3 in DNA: TGCAGCGTTTCCCGAGGGGCAGGGGAGACCCAGTACTTC. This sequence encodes CSVSRGAGETQYF.

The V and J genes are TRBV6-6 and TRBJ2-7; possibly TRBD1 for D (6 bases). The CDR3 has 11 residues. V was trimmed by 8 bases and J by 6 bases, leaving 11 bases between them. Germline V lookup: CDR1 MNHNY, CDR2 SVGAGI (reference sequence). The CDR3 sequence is CASGGHSEQYF. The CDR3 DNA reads TGTGCCAGCGGGGGACACAGCGAGCAGTACTTC.